The present T cell receptor beta chain was sequenced within a study of blood T cell repertoires in COVID-19 (dated by TCRdb to the early 2020s). Context from the whole study: Collaborator samples came from the United States, Italy and Spain and covered acute and convalescent phases of COVID-19. The prospective study material was composed of cDNA or gDNA derived from T cells, B-cell-depleted T cells, or PBMCs. Where available, HLA class I and class II types were taken from metadata supplied by the sample provider and were not determined by assay-based typing. The samples were drawn from the first 160 participants of the ongoing ImmuneRACE study and from 1,254 subjects provided by 6 global collaborators. Subjects who had been exposed to COVID-19, were actively infected with it, or had recovered from it provided the deeply sampled blood TCRbeta repertoires that made up the dataset. The repertoires were made available in a free public database intended to serve as a resource for research on the immune response to SARS-CoV-2. A de-identified subject ID, COVID-19 status, age in years and sex were almost always included in the sample metadata. What the study reported, not specific to this receptor: The quantity of clinical and demographic metadata differed by source and by participant and was supplied without curation.

Including cysteine and phenylalanine, the CDR3 has 16 amino acids. The kept DNA is CDR3 alone, 48 bases in frame from the first base. V has 3 bases trimmed and J has 3 bases trimmed; junction bases matching no gene number 8. Sequences SGHNT (CDR1) and YYREEE (CDR2) are obtained from the germline V gene (reference sequence). Note on this clone: It lacks a known antigen. Base quality data are lacking; no much larger clone is found one base away.

Whole blood was collected in K2EDTA tubes by collaborating institutions according to the institutions' own protocols. For TCRbeta analysis, collaborators shipped samples as frozen whole blood, isolated PBMCs, or DNA extracted from either of those sample types. TCRbeta CDR3 regions were amplified from genomic DNA using the immunoSEQ Assay, a bias-controlled multiplex PCR. On the study's bioinformatics: Nucleated cell counts per sample were estimated from amplification of reference gene primers within the assay. To quantify the absolute abundance of each unique TCRbeta CDR3 rearrangement, sequence reads were collapsed and filtered. For each sample, productive Simpson clonality was calculated as the square root of Simpson's diversity index across productive rearrangements. The table was pulled from immuneACCESS by TCRdb, which kept in-frame rearrangements only. Such tables lose some clones; where checked, under half of the loss comes from unresolved V genes, and the rest has no known cause. That table supplies the V and J calls and clone size; D and trimming were determined from the DNA. In all, the sample holds 90,000 to 120,000 clones, and roughly 90% of those were seen once. The ten largest clones add up to about 6% of the sample.

This TCR came from a woman between 55 and 75 years old with acute or convalescent COVID-19. The V gene is TRBV5-4 and the J gene is TRBJ2-3, with 9 junctional bases fitting TRBD2. The sample comprised peripheral blood. The nucleotide sequence is given as TGTGCCAGCAGCTCCTCCCTAGCGGGACGGACAGATACGCAGTATTTT. The encoded protein is CASSSSLAGRTDTQYF.